This TCR beta chain was identified during a study of memory CD8 T cells in hepatitis C reinfection. Study overall: Between 55 and 20 weeks before reinfection detection, pre-reinfection samples were drawn.

The repertoire was sequenced with immunoSEQ multiplex PCR; TCRdb's copy has only in-frame clones and lacks some. Of over 45,000 clones in the sample, roughly 89% were seen once. Time point given: pre-reinfection, 55 to 20 weeks before reinfection detection. The sorted cells went straight to TCR sequencing with no prior in vitro expansion. Donors were people who inject drugs in the Montreal HEPCO cohort. The sequence derives from a man younger than 35 with hepatitis C virus infection. Sequencing was done on a sample of naive CD8+ T cells sorted from blood.

In DNA, the CDR3 is TGTGCCAGCGGACTAGCGGGGAGCACAGATACGCAGTATTTT. It codes for CASGLAGSTDTQYF. This chain uses TRBV27 with TRBJ2-3, with 12 bases identical to TRBD2. J gave up 0 bases and V 8 bases, and 0 bases lay outside the gene matches. The V gene's germline CDR1 is MNHEY and CDR2 SMNVEV (reference sequence). The CDR3 sequence is 14 residues long.